The present TCR beta chain was sequenced within a study of shared clonotypes between healthy human individuals. Germline V lookup: CDR1 KGHSH, CDR2 LQKENI. V lost 3 bases and J lost 5, with 17 bases in between. The CDR3 loop spans 17 amino acids. This clone was detected a few times. Clones were read by immunoSEQ multiplex PCR, and TCRdb kept only the in-frame ones, dropping some. The sample has about 1 million clones; approximately 68% are singletons. This chain uses TRBV18 with TRBJ1-6; D may be TRBD1 (5 bases). Sequenced input: memory CD4+ T cells sorted from blood. Subset noted: CD45RA-negative fraction. The source of this sequence is a man aged 18 to 30 in good health. The CDR3 loop reads CASSPLGPGTDNSPLHF. CDR3 DNA: TGTGCCAGCTCACCTCTCGGCCCCGGGACGGATAATTCACCCCTCCACTTT.